This is a list of T cell receptor beta chains from one sample in a study of blood T cell repertoires in COVID-19. Libraries were prepared by immunoSEQ multiplex PCR; TCRdb keeps only in-frame clonotypes and omits some of them. This table holds around 150,000 clones, 70% to 90% found once. The sequencing input was peripheral blood. The receptors were sampled from a human donor in a cohort sampled during active COVID-19. Each CDR3 is given with its conserved first and last residue. The order of the fields is D gene, V gene, J gene, clone size, CDR3 protein, CDR3 DNA. The D gene is left open where the match is weak. Size is stated for part of the rows, as once, few or many counts, or as a class when the clone is expanded.

D gene: TRBD1; V gene: TRBV11-2; J gene: TRBJ2-7; clone size: -; CDR3 protein: CASSLSDREQYF; CDR3 DNA: TGTGCCAGCAGCCTATCGGACAGGGAGCAGTACTTC
D gene: -; V gene: TRBV12-5; J gene: TRBJ2-3; clone size: -; CDR3 protein: CASGFRSEGTDTQYF; CDR3 DNA: TGTGCTAGTGGTTTTCGGTCGGAGGGAACAGATACGCAGTATTTT
D gene: -; V gene: TRBV7-9; J gene: TRBJ2-7; clone size: -; CDR3 protein: CASSLAGGYYEQYF; CDR3 DNA: TGTGCCAGCAGCTTGGCGGGCGGTTACTACGAGCAGTACTTC
D gene: TRBD2; V gene: TRBV9; J gene: TRBJ2-2; clone size: -; CDR3 protein: CASSPQGLNTGELFF; CDR3 DNA: TGTGCCAGCAGCCCGCAGGGACTAAACACCGGGGAGCTGTTTTTT
D gene: -; V gene: TRBV5-3; J gene: TRBJ2-1; clone size: -; CDR3 protein: CARNRDPREYNEQFF; CDR3 DNA: TGTGCCAGAAACCGGGACCCACGGGAGTACAATGAGCAGTTCTTC
D gene: TRBD1; V gene: TRBV28; J gene: TRBJ1-2; clone size: -; CDR3 protein: CASIGPSGQANYGYTF; CDR3 DNA: TGTGCCAGCATCGGACCCTCGGGACAGGCTAACTATGGCTACACCTTC
D gene: TRBD1; V gene: TRBV7-8; J gene: TRBJ1-2; clone size: -; CDR3 protein: CASSSRRQGQIGLNYGYTF; CDR3 DNA: TGTGCCAGCAGCTCCCGAAGACAGGGTCAGATAGGACTTAACTATGGCTACACCTTC
D gene: -; V gene: TRBV27; J gene: TRBJ1-3; clone size: -; CDR3 protein: CASSLGPGNTIYF; CDR3 DNA: TGTGCCAGCAGTTTAGGGCCTGGAAACACCATATATTTT
D gene: -; V gene: TRBV6-2/TRBV6-3; J gene: TRBJ1-5; clone size: -; CDR3 protein: CASSYSIEDSHSNQPQHF; CDR3 DNA: TGTGCCAGCAGTTACTCGATCGAGGACAGCCATAGCAATCAGCCCCAGCATTTT
D gene: TRBD1; V gene: TRBV27; J gene: TRBJ2-1; clone size: once; CDR3 protein: CASSLSGTGTYNEQFF; CDR3 DNA: TGTGCCAGCAGTTTATCCGGGACAGGGACCTACAATGAGCAGTTCTTC
D gene: -; V gene: TRBV30; J gene: TRBJ2-3; clone size: -; CDR3 protein: CAWSDWRVVIDTQYF; CDR3 DNA: TGTGCCTGGAGTGACTGGCGGGTCGTTATAGATACGCAGTATTTT
D gene: -; V gene: TRBV11-2; J gene: TRBJ1-2; clone size: -; CDR3 protein: CASSPQTYGYTF; CDR3 DNA: TGTGCCAGCAGCCCACAGACCTATGGCTACACCTTC
D gene: -; V gene: TRBV5-4; J gene: TRBJ1-1; clone size: -; CDR3 protein: CASSPQQGVNTEAFF; CDR3 DNA: TGTGCCAGCAGCCCCCAACAGGGCGTGAACACTGAAGCTTTCTTT
D gene: TRBD1; V gene: TRBV15; J gene: TRBJ2-3; clone size: -; CDR3 protein: CATRRSGGGDTQYF; CDR3 DNA: TGTGCCACCCGCCGGTCAGGGGGTGGAGATACGCAGTATTTT
D gene: -; V gene: TRBV11-2; J gene: TRBJ1-4; clone size: -; CDR3 protein: CASSLDGRATNEKLFF; CDR3 DNA: TGTGCCAGCAGCTTAGATGGTCGGGCAACTAATGAAAAACTGTTTTTT
D gene: -; V gene: TRBV5-1; J gene: TRBJ2-5; clone size: -; CDR3 protein: CASCTGTAGETQYF; CDR3 DNA: TGCGCCAGCTGTACAGGGACGGCGGGAGAGACCCAGTACTTC
D gene: -; V gene: TRBV6-5; J gene: TRBJ1-2; clone size: -; CDR3 protein: CASSYIHGAENYGYTF; CDR3 DNA: TGTGCCAGCAGTTATATTCACGGTGCGGAAAACTATGGCTACACCTTC
D gene: -; V gene: TRBV6-5; J gene: TRBJ1-1; clone size: -; CDR3 protein: CASSYSTTGNTEAFF; CDR3 DNA: TGTGCCAGCAGTTATTCTACTACAGGGAACACTGAAGCTTTCTTT
D gene: -; V gene: TRBV7-6; J gene: TRBJ1-5; clone size: -; CDR3 protein: CASSLTDNSNQPQHF; CDR3 DNA: TGTGCCAGCAGCTTAACAGACAATAGCAATCAGCCCCAGCATTTT
D gene: -; V gene: TRBV1; J gene: TRBJ2-1; clone size: -; CDR3 protein: CTSSQAPGLAGGDEQFF; CDR3 DNA: TGCACCAGCAGCCAAGCGCCGGGACTAGCGGGGGGCGATGAGCAGTTCTTC
D gene: TRBD1; V gene: TRBV19; J gene: TRBJ1-6; clone size: -; CDR3 protein: CASSQELQGAGYNSPLHF; CDR3 DNA: TGTGCCAGTAGCCAAGAGCTACAGGGGGCCGGCTATAATTCACCCCTCCACTTT
D gene: -; V gene: TRBV7-9; J gene: TRBJ2-5; clone size: -; CDR3 protein: CASSPPNAETQYF; CDR3 DNA: TGTGCCAGCAGCCCACCAAACGCGGAGACCCAGTACTTC
D gene: -; V gene: TRBV30; J gene: TRBJ2-4; clone size: -; CDR3 protein: CAWSVSSLWYF; CDR3 DNA: TGTGCCTGGAGTGTGAGTTCCTTGTGGTACTTC
D gene: -; V gene: TRBV12-3/TRBV12-4; J gene: TRBJ2-3; clone size: -; CDR3 protein: CASSYYPDTQYF; CDR3 DNA: TGTGCCAGCAGTTACTATCCAGATACGCAGTATTTT
D gene: -; V gene: TRBV18; J gene: TRBJ1-2; clone size: -; CDR3 protein: CASSSGRDYGYTF; CDR3 DNA: TGTGCCAGCTCCTCTGGACGGGATTACGGCTACACCTTC
D gene: -; V gene: TRBV4-2; J gene: TRBJ2-5; clone size: few; CDR3 protein: CASSHPWGGGRETQYF; CDR3 DNA: TGTGCCAGCAGCCACCCATGGGGCGGCGGCCGGGAGACCCAGTACTTC
D gene: TRBD1; V gene: TRBV6-2/TRBV6-3; J gene: TRBJ1-5; clone size: -; CDR3 protein: CASSYWGTEGNQPQHF; CDR3 DNA: TGTGCCAGCAGTTACTGGGGGACAGAAGGCAATCAGCCCCAGCATTTT
D gene: -; V gene: TRBV7-9; J gene: TRBJ2-7; clone size: -; CDR3 protein: CASTQGGPKRAEQYF; CDR3 DNA: TGTGCCAGCACCCAGGGGGGACCCAAGCGGGCCGAGCAGTACTTC
D gene: -; V gene: TRBV7-6; J gene: TRBJ2-2; clone size: -; CDR3 protein: CASSLELRDWNTGELFF; CDR3 DNA: TGTGCCAGCAGCTTAGAGCTGCGGGACTGGAACACCGGGGAGCTGTTTTTT
D gene: -; V gene: TRBV27; J gene: TRBJ1-5; clone size: -; CDR3 protein: CASSLRRNQPQHF; CDR3 DNA: TGTGCCAGCAGTTTACGCAGAAATCAGCCCCAGCATTTT
D gene: -; V gene: TRBV7-2; J gene: TRBJ2-7; clone size: -; CDR3 protein: CASSFPRGRTYEQYF; CDR3 DNA: TGTGCCAGCAGCTTTCCCCGGGGGAGAACCTACGAGCAGTACTTC
D gene: -; V gene: TRBV7-2; J gene: TRBJ2-3; clone size: once; CDR3 protein: CASSSGPQGTQYF; CDR3 DNA: TGTGCCAGCAGCTCCGGGCCCCAGGGTACGCAGTATTTT
D gene: TRBD1; V gene: TRBV27; J gene: TRBJ1-5; clone size: -; CDR3 protein: CASSLGQGGQPQHF; CDR3 DNA: TGTGCCAGCAGTTTGGGACAGGGGGGACAGCCCCAGCATTTT
D gene: TRBD1; V gene: TRBV7-8; J gene: TRBJ2-3; clone size: -; CDR3 protein: CASSLGTGKLTDTQYF; CDR3 DNA: TGTGCCAGCAGCTTAGGGACAGGGAAATTGACAGATACGCAGTATTTT
D gene: -; V gene: TRBV4-1; J gene: TRBJ1-6; clone size: -; CDR3 protein: CASRDDISENSPLHF; CDR3 DNA: TGCGCCAGCAGAGACGACATTTCAGAGAATTCACCCCTCCACTTT
D gene: TRBD2; V gene: TRBV15; J gene: TRBJ2-1; clone size: -; CDR3 protein: CATSREPLAGALGEQFF; CDR3 DNA: TGTGCCACCAGCAGAGAGCCTCTAGCGGGAGCACTAGGTGAGCAGTTCTTC
D gene: -; V gene: TRBV9; J gene: TRBJ2-3; clone size: -; CDR3 protein: CASSEGLGDTQYF; CDR3 DNA: TGTGCCAGCAGCGAGGGGTTGGGAGATACGCAGTATTTT
D gene: TRBD2; V gene: TRBV29-1; J gene: TRBJ2-1; clone size: -; CDR3 protein: CSVEEREGSSYNEQFF; CDR3 DNA: TGCAGCGTTGAGGAGCGGGAGGGGAGCTCCTACAATGAGCAGTTCTTC
D gene: -; V gene: TRBV5-6; J gene: TRBJ1-1; clone size: -; CDR3 protein: CASSRGFSGTEAFF; CDR3 DNA: TGTGCCAGCAGCAGGGGGTTCAGCGGCACTGAAGCTTTCTTT
D gene: -; V gene: TRBV9; J gene: TRBJ2-4; clone size: -; CDR3 protein: CASSVAPTGAKNIQYF; CDR3 DNA: TGTGCCAGCAGCGTAGCCCCAACGGGGGCCAAAAACATTCAGTACTTC
D gene: TRBD2; V gene: TRBV4-3; J gene: TRBJ2-7; clone size: few; CDR3 protein: CASSQTSGGAWSEQYF; CDR3 DNA: TGCGCCAGCAGCCAGACTAGCGGGGGGGCCTGGAGCGAGCAGTACTTC
D gene: -; V gene: TRBV11-2; J gene: TRBJ2-5; clone size: -; CDR3 protein: CASSLDQGGLQETQYF; CDR3 DNA: TGTGCCAGCAGCTTAGATCAAGGGGGATTACAAGAGACCCAGTACTTC
D gene: -; V gene: TRBV29-1; J gene: TRBJ1-1; clone size: -; CDR3 protein: CSVGRATEAFF; CDR3 DNA: TGCAGCGTTGGGAGGGCCACTGAAGCTTTCTTT
D gene: -; V gene: TRBV5-8; J gene: TRBJ1-5; clone size: -; CDR3 protein: CASSLRGGNQPQHF; CDR3 DNA: TGTGCCAGCAGCCTCAGGGGTGGCAATCAGCCCCAGCATTTT
D gene: TRBD2; V gene: TRBV13; J gene: TRBJ2-7; clone size: few; CDR3 protein: CASSPSTGTRIHYEQYF; CDR3 DNA: TGTGCCAGCAGCCCCTCCACTGGGACTAGAATACACTACGAGCAGTACTTC
D gene: TRBD2; V gene: TRBV7-9; J gene: TRBJ2-3; clone size: few; CDR3 protein: CASSVRRLAGGSTDTQYF; CDR3 DNA: TGTGCCAGCAGCGTAAGGAGGCTAGCGGGAGGGAGCACAGATACGCAGTATTTT
D gene: -; V gene: TRBV3-1/TRBV3-2; J gene: TRBJ2-4; clone size: -; CDR3 protein: CASSQDRFGSNIQYF; CDR3 DNA: TGTGCCAGCAGCCAAGACAGGTTTGGCAGCAACATTCAGTACTTC
D gene: -; V gene: TRBV30; J gene: TRBJ2-2; clone size: -; CDR3 protein: CAWSVRPGNTGELFF; CDR3 DNA: TGTGCCTGGAGTGTACGTCCAGGGAACACCGGGGAGCTGTTTTTT
D gene: TRBD1; V gene: TRBV10-1; J gene: TRBJ1-2; clone size: -; CDR3 protein: CASSSSTGSYGYTF; CDR3 DNA: TGCGCCAGCAGTTCGTCGACAGGGAGCTATGGCTACACCTTC
D gene: -; V gene: TRBV5-4; J gene: TRBJ2-3; clone size: -; CDR3 protein: CASSLMTDTSTDTQYF; CDR3 DNA: TGTGCCAGCAGCCTGATGACAGATACTAGCACAGATACGCAGTATTTT
D gene: -; V gene: TRBV4-3; J gene: TRBJ1-1; clone size: -; CDR3 protein: CASSQDTAGGEAFF; CDR3 DNA: TGCGCCAGCAGCCAAGATACTGCCGGGGGAGAGGCTTTCTTT
D gene: -; V gene: TRBV9; J gene: TRBJ2-3; clone size: -; CDR3 protein: CASSGSHTDTQYF; CDR3 DNA: TGTGCCAGCAGCGGCAGTCACACAGATACGCAGTATTTT
D gene: -; V gene: TRBV7-2; J gene: TRBJ2-7; clone size: -; CDR3 protein: CASSSGHVGGYEQYF; CDR3 DNA: TGTGCCAGCAGCTCAGGACACGTCGGTGGGTACGAGCAGTACTTC
D gene: TRBD1; V gene: TRBV4-1; J gene: TRBJ1-4; clone size: once; CDR3 protein: CASSLTGNPTNEKLFF; CDR3 DNA: TGCGCCAGCAGCCTGACAGGGAACCCAACTAATGAAAAACTGTTTTTT
D gene: -; V gene: TRBV7-8; J gene: TRBJ2-2; clone size: -; CDR3 protein: CASSYPGTGVGGELFF; CDR3 DNA: TGTGCCAGCAGCTACCCCGGGACTGGCGTCGGCGGGGAGCTGTTTTTT
D gene: TRBD2; V gene: TRBV19; J gene: TRBJ2-3; clone size: -; CDR3 protein: CAAAAGVTDTQYF; CDR3 DNA: TGTGCCGCAGCAGCGGGGGTCACAGATACGCAGTATTTT